This T cell receptor beta chain was found in a study of T cell changes during pregnancy in multiple sclerosis. Trimming shortened V by 6 bases and J by 0 bases, and 12 bases separated the two germline ends. The V gene's germline CDR1 is SGHKS and CDR2 YYEKEE (reference sequence). CDR3 length equals 14 residues. In this sample, this clone is medium-sized. Some clones are missing from TCRdb's copy, which holds only in-frame ones; the method was immunoSEQ multiplex PCR. The table has 20,000 to 30,000 clones, approximately 86% seen once; the top ten hold roughly 1%. The TCR originated in a female donor in good health, enrolled as a control in a pregnancy study. The input for sequencing was CD4+ T cells from peripheral blood mononuclear cells, taken in the second trimester of pregnancy. This sequence joins TRBV5-5 and TRBJ1-1, with TRBD1 as a possible D gene (5 bases). CDR3 bases: TGTGCCAGCACCGTGAGACAGATGAACACTGAAGCTTTCTTT. Its translation: CASTVRQMNTEAFF.